These T cell receptor beta chains were read from a single sample in a study of cytomegalovirus exposure and HLA in healthy donors. Some clones are missing from TCRdb's copy, which holds only in-frame ones; the method was immunoSEQ multiplex PCR. The repertoire holds roughly 170,000 clones, with around 80% as singletons. Sequenced: PBMCs. The receptor set was obtained from a woman aged 25 to 39 in good health and CMV-seropositive. CDR3s include the opening cysteine and the closing phenylalanine or tryptophan. Each record gives: V gene, J gene, D gene, clone size, CDR3 DNA, CDR3 protein. The D gene is left open where the match is weak. Clone size is given for some rows only: seen once, a few or many times, or a class if the clone is expanded.

v_gene: TRBV27; j_gene: TRBJ2-1; d_gene: TRBD2; abundance: few; CDR3nt: TGTGCCAGCAGTCCGGGACTAGCGGGAGGGCTCCATGAGCAGTTCTTC; CDR3aa: CASSPGLAGGLHEQFF
v_gene: TRBV25-1; j_gene: TRBJ2-3; d_gene: TRBD2; abundance: -; CDR3nt: TGTGCCAGCAGTGCGCAGGAGGGACTAGCGGGAGGCGATACGCAGTATTTT; CDR3aa: CASSAQEGLAGGDTQYF
v_gene: TRBV9; j_gene: TRBJ2-2; d_gene: TRBD2; abundance: -; CDR3nt: TGTGCCAGCAGCGTAGGGGGGACTAGCGGGGGCACCGGGGAGCTGTTTTTT; CDR3aa: CASSVGGTSGGTGELFF
v_gene: TRBV2; j_gene: TRBJ2-2; d_gene: -; abundance: -; CDR3nt: TGTGCCAGCAGCCGCTTACTAGCCGGCGGGGAGCTGTTTTTT; CDR3aa: CASSRLLAGGELFF
v_gene: TRBV11-3; j_gene: TRBJ2-3; d_gene: -; abundance: -; CDR3nt: TGTGCCAGCAGCTTAACTTTCGTGACAGATACGCAGTATTTT; CDR3aa: CASSLTFVTDTQYF
v_gene: TRBV4-1; j_gene: TRBJ2-4; d_gene: TRBD1; abundance: -; CDR3nt: TGCGCCAGCAGACACGGTGGACGGACAGGGGGGTTGGACATTCAGTACTTC; CDR3aa: CASRHGGRTGGLDIQYF
v_gene: TRBV6-5; j_gene: TRBJ2-3; d_gene: TRBD2; abundance: -; CDR3nt: TGTGCCAGCAGTTACGGGACTAGCCATCTCACAGATACGCAGTATTTT; CDR3aa: CASSYGTSHLTDTQYF
v_gene: TRBV28; j_gene: TRBJ2-7; d_gene: TRBD2; abundance: -; CDR3nt: TGTGCCAGCAGTTTCCGGGGGGAGGGATACGAGCAGTACTTC; CDR3aa: CASSFRGEGYEQYF
v_gene: TRBV6-5; j_gene: TRBJ2-3; d_gene: -; abundance: -; CDR3nt: TGTGCCAGCAGACCTACGCAAAGCACAGATACGCAGTATTTT; CDR3aa: CASRPTQSTDTQYF
v_gene: TRBV11-3; j_gene: TRBJ2-7; d_gene: TRBD1; abundance: -; CDR3nt: TGTGCCAGCAGCTCGACCACGGGACAGGGATTCTACGAGCAGTACTTC; CDR3aa: CASSSTTGQGFYEQYF
v_gene: TRBV11-2; j_gene: TRBJ2-2; d_gene: -; abundance: -; CDR3nt: TGTGCCAGCAGCTACAGGGGGGGTGTCGGGGAGCTGTTTTTT; CDR3aa: CASSYRGGVGELFF
v_gene: TRBV2; j_gene: TRBJ1-4; d_gene: TRBD1; abundance: few; CDR3nt: TGTGCCAGCAGCCGACGGGACAGGGAGATTAATGAAAAACTGTTTTTT; CDR3aa: CASSRRDREINEKLFF
v_gene: TRBV7-2; j_gene: TRBJ1-4; d_gene: TRBD1; abundance: -; CDR3nt: TGTGCCAGCAGCTCACAGGGGATCGGCGAAAAACTGTTTTTT; CDR3aa: CASSSQGIGEKLFF
v_gene: TRBV28; j_gene: TRBJ2-1; d_gene: TRBD1; abundance: -; CDR3nt: TGTGCCGTCCGGGACAGACACAATGAGCAGTTCTTC; CDR3aa: CAVRDRHNEQFF
v_gene: TRBV5-8; j_gene: TRBJ2-2; d_gene: -; abundance: -; CDR3nt: TGTGCCAGCAGCTTGGCCCCGGGACACGCGAACACCGGGGAGCTGTTTTTT; CDR3aa: CASSLAPGHANTGELFF
v_gene: TRBV4-3; j_gene: TRBJ2-2; d_gene: TRBD1; abundance: -; CDR3nt: TGCGCCAGCAGCCAAGAGGGACAGGGGACCGGGGAGCTGTTTTTT; CDR3aa: CASSQEGQGTGELFF
v_gene: TRBV2; j_gene: TRBJ1-2; d_gene: -; abundance: -; CDR3nt: TGTGCCAGCAGTGGCTTCGACAGACCCCTATATGGCTACACCTTC; CDR3aa: CASSGFDRPLYGYTF
v_gene: TRBV5-1; j_gene: TRBJ1-1; d_gene: -; abundance: -; CDR3nt: TGCGCCAGCAGTCGTTCGAGAGTCAACACTGAAGCTTTCTTT; CDR3aa: CASSRSRVNTEAFF
v_gene: TRBV27; j_gene: TRBJ1-4; d_gene: TRBD1; abundance: -; CDR3nt: TGTGCCAGCAGGTTAGGGACAGGGAATGAAAAACTGTTTTTT; CDR3aa: CASRLGTGNEKLFF
v_gene: TRBV5-1; j_gene: TRBJ2-1; d_gene: TRBD2; abundance: -; CDR3nt: TGCGCCAGCAGCTTGGAGGCTAGCGGGAGCTCCTACAATGAGCAGTTCTTC; CDR3aa: CASSLEASGSSYNEQFF
v_gene: TRBV2; j_gene: TRBJ2-7; d_gene: TRBD2; abundance: -; CDR3nt: TGTGCCAGCAGTGAATTTGCGGGAGGGCCTGAGCAGTACTTC; CDR3aa: CASSEFAGGPEQYF
v_gene: TRBV2; j_gene: TRBJ1-1; d_gene: -; abundance: -; CDR3nt: TGTGCCAGCAGTGAAGGGAGGCGTGCGGATGAAGCTTTCTTT; CDR3aa: CASSEGRRADEAFF
v_gene: TRBV9; j_gene: TRBJ1-2; d_gene: -; abundance: once; CDR3nt: TGTGCCAGCAGCGTAGGGTCAGGGAAAAACTATGGCTACACCTTC; CDR3aa: CASSVGSGKNYGYTF
v_gene: TRBV27; j_gene: TRBJ2-7; d_gene: TRBD2; abundance: once; CDR3nt: TGTGCCAGCAGTTTGCGGGAGGGGGACGAGCAGTACTTC; CDR3aa: CASSLREGDEQYF
v_gene: TRBV7-9; j_gene: TRBJ2-2; d_gene: TRBD1; abundance: -; CDR3nt: TGTGCCAGCAGCTTCCAGGGGGCGGAGGCCGGGGAGCTGTTTTTT; CDR3aa: CASSFQGAEAGELFF
v_gene: TRBV19; j_gene: TRBJ2-1; d_gene: TRBD1; abundance: once; CDR3nt: TGTGCCACCGGACAGGGGGAGGGTGAGCAGTTCTTC; CDR3aa: CATGQGEGEQFF
v_gene: TRBV12-5; j_gene: TRBJ2-5; d_gene: TRBD1; abundance: -; CDR3nt: TGTGCTAGTGGTTTGGTACAGGGGGTACAAGAGACCCAGTACTTC; CDR3aa: CASGLVQGVQETQYF
v_gene: TRBV7-9; j_gene: TRBJ1-5; d_gene: -; abundance: -; CDR3nt: TGTGCCAGCAGCGGTACCACAGGGTTGCCCCAGCATTTT; CDR3aa: CASSGTTGLPQHF
v_gene: TRBV28; j_gene: TRBJ2-5; d_gene: TRBD2; abundance: -; CDR3nt: TGTGCCAGCAGTTTGGCGGGGGTGAAGACCCAGTACTTC; CDR3aa: CASSLAGVKTQYF
v_gene: TRBV6-5; j_gene: TRBJ2-3; d_gene: -; abundance: -; CDR3nt: TGTGCCAGCAGTCCTAACACAGATACGCAGTATTTT; CDR3aa: CASSPNTDTQYF
v_gene: TRBV6-4; j_gene: TRBJ1-5; d_gene: -; abundance: -; CDR3nt: TGTGCCAGCAGTGAACAGCCTCCCCAGCCCCAGCATTTT; CDR3aa: CASSEQPPQPQHF
v_gene: TRBV10-3; j_gene: TRBJ2-7; d_gene: -; abundance: -; CDR3nt: TGTGCCATCAGTGAGGGACTGGACTCCTACGAGCAGTACTTC; CDR3aa: CAISEGLDSYEQYF
v_gene: TRBV9; j_gene: TRBJ2-2; d_gene: -; abundance: -; CDR3nt: TGTGCCAGCAGCCCCAGGACTCTCACCGGGGAGCTGTTTTTT; CDR3aa: CASSPRTLTGELFF
v_gene: TRBV11-3; j_gene: TRBJ2-1; d_gene: -; abundance: -; CDR3nt: TGTGCCAGCGGTCGGGGAGTGGCTGAGCAGTTCTTC; CDR3aa: CASGRGVAEQFF
v_gene: TRBV19; j_gene: TRBJ1-5; d_gene: TRBD1; abundance: -; CDR3nt: TGTGCCAGTAGTATTGGGACAGGGACTAGCAATCAGCCCCAGCATTTT; CDR3aa: CASSIGTGTSNQPQHF
v_gene: TRBV28; j_gene: TRBJ1-5; d_gene: -; abundance: -; CDR3nt: TGTGCCAGCAGTTCGACATCCGGACTCGCTTATCAGCCCCAGCATTTT; CDR3aa: CASSSTSGLAYQPQHF
v_gene: TRBV19; j_gene: TRBJ1-2; d_gene: TRBD1; abundance: -; CDR3nt: TGTGCCAGTAGTACAACAGGGGGCAACTATGGCTACACCTTC; CDR3aa: CASSTTGGNYGYTF
v_gene: TRBV15; j_gene: TRBJ1-1; d_gene: -; abundance: -; CDR3nt: TGTGCCACCAGTGTTACCGCCGGGAGAAATGAAGCTTTCTTT; CDR3aa: CATSVTAGRNEAFF
v_gene: TRBV4-1; j_gene: TRBJ2-7; d_gene: TRBD1; abundance: -; CDR3nt: TGCGCCAGCAGCCAGGTAACAGGGGACCCGAGCTCCTACGAGCAGTACTTC; CDR3aa: CASSQVTGDPSSYEQYF
v_gene: TRBV29-1; j_gene: TRBJ2-7; d_gene: TRBD2; abundance: -; CDR3nt: TGCAGCGTTAGGGGACTAGCGGGAGAAGGCGAGCAGTACTTC; CDR3aa: CSVRGLAGEGEQYF
v_gene: TRBV4-2; j_gene: TRBJ2-5; d_gene: TRBD1; abundance: few; CDR3nt: TGTGCCAGCAGCCAAGATTATCGGGGGACAGGAGGAGAGACCCAGTACTTC; CDR3aa: CASSQDYRGTGGETQYF
v_gene: TRBV9; j_gene: TRBJ2-5; d_gene: TRBD2; abundance: -; CDR3nt: TGTGCCAGCAGCGCCCGGACTAGCGGGCCCCAAGAGACCCAGTACTTC; CDR3aa: CASSARTSGPQETQYF
v_gene: TRBV10-3; j_gene: TRBJ2-7; d_gene: TRBD2; abundance: -; CDR3nt: TGTGCCATCGAGGGGACTAGCTCCTACGAGCAGTACTTC; CDR3aa: CAIEGTSSYEQYF
v_gene: TRBV5-1; j_gene: TRBJ2-2; d_gene: -; abundance: -; CDR3nt: TGCGCCAGCAGCTTGGTAGAGGGACAGGGTATCAGCGGGAGAGGGAGCACCGGGGAGCTGTTTTTT; CDR3aa: CASSLVEGQGISGRGSTGELFF
v_gene: TRBV19; j_gene: TRBJ1-1; d_gene: -; abundance: few; CDR3nt: TGTGCCAGTATCTCCTGGACGGAGGGAGTCACTGAAGCTTTCTTT; CDR3aa: CASISWTEGVTEAFF
v_gene: TRBV28; j_gene: TRBJ2-1; d_gene: TRBD1; abundance: few; CDR3nt: TGTGCCAGCAGTTTATCCGGGACAGTCAATGAGCAGTTCTTC; CDR3aa: CASSLSGTVNEQFF
v_gene: TRBV10-3; j_gene: TRBJ1-2; d_gene: -; abundance: -; CDR3nt: TGTGCCATCAGCCGGACAGTTCCTAACTATGGCTACACCTTC; CDR3aa: CAISRTVPNYGYTF
v_gene: TRBV28; j_gene: TRBJ1-5; d_gene: -; abundance: -; CDR3nt: TGTGCCAGCAAGTCGATCGAGGGAGGGGGTCGGTTTCAGATTCAGCCCCAGCATTTT; CDR3aa: CASKSIEGGGRFQIQPQHF
v_gene: TRBV6-1; j_gene: TRBJ1-1; d_gene: -; abundance: -; CDR3nt: TGTGCCAGCAGTTTAAACCGGGGCACTGAAGCTTTCTTT; CDR3aa: CASSLNRGTEAFF
v_gene: TRBV27; j_gene: TRBJ1-2; d_gene: -; abundance: few; CDR3nt: TGTGCCAGCGGTGAGGGAAGAAGGAGCGGCGGCTACACCTTC; CDR3aa: CASGEGRRSGGYTF
v_gene: TRBV6-1; j_gene: TRBJ1-2; d_gene: -; abundance: -; CDR3nt: TGTGCCACCAAGTGGGCCGCAAACTATGGCTACACCTTC; CDR3aa: CATKWAANYGYTF
v_gene: TRBV6-5; j_gene: TRBJ2-1; d_gene: TRBD2; abundance: -; CDR3nt: TGTGCCAGCAGTTACCCGGGACTAGCGAACAATGAGCAGTTCTTC; CDR3aa: CASSYPGLANNEQFF
v_gene: TRBV27; j_gene: TRBJ1-2; d_gene: -; abundance: few; CDR3nt: TGTGCCAGCAGTTTGGGCCTTAACTATGGCTACACCTTC; CDR3aa: CASSLGLNYGYTF
v_gene: TRBV29-1; j_gene: TRBJ2-1; d_gene: TRBD2; abundance: -; CDR3nt: TGCAGCGTTGCCACTAGCGGGAGGGGAAATGAGCAGTTCTTC; CDR3aa: CSVATSGRGNEQFF
v_gene: TRBV28; j_gene: TRBJ2-7; d_gene: -; abundance: once; CDR3nt: TGTGCCAGCAGTTCAGGACAGAGCGGCTACGAGCAGTACTTC; CDR3aa: CASSSGQSGYEQYF
v_gene: TRBV4-1; j_gene: TRBJ1-2; d_gene: -; abundance: few; CDR3nt: TGCGCCAGCAGCCAAGTTCAAGGGGCTTTCCAGGGCTACACCTTC; CDR3aa: CASSQVQGAFQGYTF
v_gene: TRBV12-5; j_gene: TRBJ1-2; d_gene: -; abundance: -; CDR3nt: TGTGCTAGTGGTCCGAGGACAGAGAACTATGGCTACACCTTC; CDR3aa: CASGPRTENYGYTF
v_gene: TRBV29-1; j_gene: TRBJ2-1; d_gene: -; abundance: -; CDR3nt: TGCAGCGCCCCTAGAGACGGGAGTTCCTACAATGAGCAGTTCTTC; CDR3aa: CSAPRDGSSYNEQFF
v_gene: TRBV11-2; j_gene: TRBJ2-3; d_gene: -; abundance: once; CDR3nt: TGTGCCAGCAGCACGGGAGCAGATACGCAGTATTTT; CDR3aa: CASSTGADTQYF